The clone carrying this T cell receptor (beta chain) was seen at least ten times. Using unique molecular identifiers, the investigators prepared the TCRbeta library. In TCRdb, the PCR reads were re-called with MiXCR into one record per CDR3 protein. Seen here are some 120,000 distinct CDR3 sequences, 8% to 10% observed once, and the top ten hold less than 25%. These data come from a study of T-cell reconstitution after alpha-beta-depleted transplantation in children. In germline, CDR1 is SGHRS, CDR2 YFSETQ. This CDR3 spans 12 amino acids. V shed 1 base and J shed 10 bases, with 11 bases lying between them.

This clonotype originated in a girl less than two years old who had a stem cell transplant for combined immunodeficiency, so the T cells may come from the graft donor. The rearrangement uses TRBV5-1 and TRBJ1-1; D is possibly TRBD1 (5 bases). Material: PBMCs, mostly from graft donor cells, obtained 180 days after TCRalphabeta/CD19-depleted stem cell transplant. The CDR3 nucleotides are TGCGCCAGCAGCTTGTTTGAGGGGAGAGCTTTCTTT. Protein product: CASSLFEGRAFF.